The 15 T cell receptor beta chains in this list originate from one sample, sequenced in a study of T-cell memory formation after mild COVID-19. From the 5' RACE reads, TCRdb called clonotypes with MiXCR, one entry per CDR3 protein. Among nearly 110,000 distinct CDR3 sequences listed, about 15% were seen once. Material for sequencing was PBMCs or a T cell subset sorted from them (not recorded which). The receptors were sampled from a man aged 18 to 29 who had mild COVID-19 (a few samples of this study predate the infection). Cell type and time point are not known.

The chain has TRBV7-2 and TRBJ2-5; a weak D match, TRBD1 (5 bases). This CDR3 contains 16 residues. Trimming removed 1 base from V and 3 bases from J, with 15 bases in between. From germline, CDR1 is SGHTA and CDR2 FQGNSA. This chain's CDR3 is CASSLDRVDNKETQYF. The CDR3 DNA reads TGTGCCAGCAGCTTAGATAGGGTGGACAACAAAGAGACCCAGTACTTC.

There are a few counts of this clonotype. The V call is TRBV15, the J call TRBJ2-2, with D unclear. From germline, CDR1 is LNHNV and CDR2 YYDKDF (reference sequence). The CDR3 runs 14 residues. With 4 bases removed from V and 6 bases from J, the gap between germline ends came to 12 bases. In DNA, the CDR3 is TGTGCCACCAGCATCCGAGACCGGGCCGGGGAGCTGTTTTTT. This gives the protein CATSIRDRAGELFF.

This sequence joins TRBV4-1 and TRBJ2-1; TRBD2 matches 8 bases. The germline V gene encodes CDR1 MGHRA and CDR2 YSYEKL. Germline trimming cut 4 bases from V and 5 bases from J; bases unmatched to any gene: 13. The CDR3 runs 17 residues. CDR3: CASSPVARRAGDNEQFF. The CDR3 region has the DNA TGCGCCAGCAGCCCCGTCGCCCGTAGAGCGGGAGACAATGAGCAGTTCTTC.

The chain links TRBV5-4 to TRBJ1-2, with 10 bases that match TRBD1. CDR1 is SGHNT, CDR2 YYREEE, per germline (reference sequence). The CDR3 is made up of 16 amino acids. Trimming took 0 bases from V and 6 from J; bases not matched to a gene: 8. CDR3 DNA sequence: TGTGCCAGCAGCTTGGCCGGGACAGGGGATTTGCATGGCTACACCTTC. Translated: CASSLAGTGDLHGYTF.

This clonotype appeared many times. The V gene is TRBV7-2, the J gene TRBJ2-3; 8 positions match TRBD2. V lost 5 bases, J lost 4 bases, and 5 bases stayed unmatched. The CDR3 spans 14 residues. CDR1 and CDR2 (germline): SGHTA, FQGNSA. The CDR3 here is CASSDSGGPDTQYF. DNA for the CDR3: TGTGCCAGCAGCGATTCGGGAGGGCCAGATACGCAGTATTTT.

The V and J genes are TRBV4-1 and TRBJ1-1, with D perhaps TRBD1 (6 bases). Germline V gene lookup returns CDR1 MGHRA and CDR2 YSYEKL. Trimming removed 0 bases at V and 0 bases at J, with 8 bases between. The CDR3 loop spans 15 amino acids. CDR3 nucleotide sequence: TGCGCCAGCAGCCAAGAGTGGACAGTGAACACTGAAGCTTTCTTT. Protein product: CASSQEWTVNTEAFF.

CDR3 DNA: TGTGCCAGCAGCCAAGGACTAGCGGAACAAGAGACCCAGTACTTC. Protein product: CASSQGLAEQETQYF. The chain links TRBV3-1 to TRBJ2-5; TRBD2 agrees at 9 bases. Per the germline V gene, CDR1 is LGHDT and CDR2 is YNNKEL (reference sequence). V trimming: 1 base; J trimming: 2 bases; junction bases outside the gene matches: 2. This CDR3 comprises 15 residues.

This clonotype was observed at least ten times. This chain connects TRBV6-2 or TRBV6-3 to TRBJ2-7; possibly TRBD1 for D (6 bases). Germline V CDR1 and CDR2: MNHEY, SVGEGT. The CDR3 has 14 amino acids. The ends were cut back, 10 bases at V and 3 bases at J, with 19 bases in the middle. CDR3 DNA sequence: TGTGCCACCAAGACCGGGACAATCTACTACGAGCAGTACTTC. It codes for CATKTGTIYYEQYF.

The chain joins TRBV4-1 to TRBJ2-1, with 7 bases fitting TRBD2. With V trimmed by 0 bases and J by 7 bases, 3 bases remained unmatched. The CDR3 has 14 amino acids. Germline CDR1 and CDR2: MGHRA and YSYEKL. CDR3 in DNA: TGCGCCAGCAGCCAAGATCCCGGGGGGAATGAGCAGTTCTTC. The encoded protein is CASSQDPGGNEQFF.

The chain is built from TRBV27 and TRBJ1-2; D is ambiguous. CDR1 is MNHEY, CDR2 SMNVEV, per germline (reference sequence). V shed 3 bases and J shed 4 bases, with 15 bases lying between them. The CDR3 is 15 amino acids. CDR3 sequence: CASSLMGSQTYGYTF. CDR3 nucleotides: TGTGCCAGCAGTTTGATGGGCAGCCAAACCTATGGCTACACCTTC.

The chain couples TRBV20-1 to TRBJ2-5, with 8 nucleotides matching TRBD1. Trimming took 5 bases from V and 0 from J; bases not matched to a gene: 11. The CDR3 is 16 residues long. The V gene's germline CDR1 is DFQATT and CDR2 SNEGSKA (reference sequence). The CDR3 sequence: CSAPPSDRVYQETQYF. The CDR3 DNA follows: TGCAGTGCTCCGCCCTCGGACAGGGTTTACCAAGAGACCCAGTACTTC.

The sample holds a few counts of this clonotype. The V call is TRBV15, the J call TRBJ2-1; 7 bases fit TRBD1. Germline V gene lookup returns CDR1 LNHNV and CDR2 YYDKDF (reference sequence). This CDR3 spans 16 amino acids. V lost 1 base to trimming and J lost 8 bases; unmatched junction nucleotides: 11. The CDR3 protein is CATSRVGQLVGDEQFF. The DNA for the CDR3 is TGTGCCACCAGCAGAGTGGGACAGCTAGTCGGTGATGAGCAGTTCTTC.

This clonotype appeared a few times. Here the CDR3 DNA reads TGTGCCAGCAGCCAATCTATAGACTCCGGGGAGCTGTTTTTT. Its translation is CASSQSIDSGELFF. The chain couples TRBV4-2 to TRBJ2-2; no definite D call. Germline lookup yields CDR1 LGHNA and CDR2 YNFKEQ. The CDR3 spans 14 residues. V was cut by 2 bases and J by 6 bases, with 10 bases left in between.

The table lists this clonotype with a few counts. The chain is built from TRBV14 and TRBJ1-1; D might be TRBD1 (5 bases). The CDR3 loop spans 15 amino acids. The germline V gene encodes CDR1 SGHDN and CDR2 FVKESK. V lost 2 bases and J 5 bases, leaving 15 bases between the germline ends. In nucleotides, the CDR3 is TGTGCCAGCAGCCAACTAACGGGACTAATGACTGAAGCTTTCTTT. Its translation: CASSQLTGLMTEAFF.

A few counts support this clonotype. The chain carries TRBV6-2 or TRBV6-3 and TRBJ2-1; 9 bases are a match to TRBD2. J gave up 9 bases and V 0 bases, and 12 bases lay outside the gene matches. Germline V gene lookup returns CDR1 MNHEY and CDR2 SVGEGT. The CDR3 contains 17 residues. The chain's CDR3 is CASSYSESAGGVPEQFF. CDR3 DNA sequence: TGTGCCAGCAGTTACTCGGAGTCAGCGGGGGGCGTACCTGAGCAGTTCTTC.